These T cell receptor beta chains were read from a single sample in a study of beta chain features in type 1 diabetes. Some clones are missing from TCRdb's copy, which holds only in-frame ones; the method was immunoSEQ multiplex PCR. Of approximately 470,000 clones listed, roughly 30% are singletons. The sample consisted of naive CD4+ T cells from blood. The receptors shown here come from a man younger than 30 in good health. Each CDR3 is given with its conserved first and last residue.

cdr3_aa v_call
CASSVPGYTIYF TRBV9
CAISELANYGYTF TRBV10-3
CASSSVETQYF TRBV18
CASSPRNEQYF TRBV9
CASSVGLAGYNEQFF TRBV9
CASSLRPYNEQFF TRBV27
CASRVGGTDTQYF TRBV19
CASSLPLRLTGELFF TRBV7-9
CSVEQGRETQYF TRBV29-1
CSVERPSTDTQYF TRBV29-1
CASSEWGLGTGELFF TRBV25-1
CASSLWSQNTEAFF TRBV28
CASSEGSSSYNEQFF TRBV6-1
CSARTSGRQYF TRBV20-1
CASSESGTSRTNEKLFF TRBV25-1
CASSFRGGAGELFF TRBV7-2
CASSSRDMHNEQFF TRBV7-9
CSGVGLAGGDTQYF TRBV29-1
CASSYSDGSLDF TRBV6-5
CASSPGGSADTQYF TRBV7-3
CASSPDQQAFYEQYF TRBV9
CSATTRSYEQYF TRBV29-1
CSGERVYQETQYF TRBV29-1
CASSPQEPRDRGSYEQYF TRBV7-2
CASSQTLDRSYEQYF TRBV27
CASSLRGNQPQHF TRBV13
CAISAASGRASNEQFF TRBV10-3
CSVESAEGRETQYF TRBV29-1
CAWSVRGGETQYF TRBV30